Described below is a single TCR beta chain sequence and its context. Its target is unknown. The CDR3 runs to 16 residues. Trimming removed 2 bases from V and 0 bases from J, with 11 bases in between. This sample is drawn from a study of OX40 agonist ivuxolimab in advanced cancers. Study information: Administration of intravenous ivuxolimab to patients occurred every 2 weeks at 0.01 to 10 mg/kg. Partial responses were achieved by three patients, of whom one had hepatocellular carcinoma and two had cutaneous melanoma. Study conclusions and caveats: Compared with CD4+, CD8+ T cells on average had more expanded clones.

The method was immunoSEQ multiplex PCR; TCRdb's version includes in-frame clones alone and lacks a portion of them. This table holds 40,000 or so clones, roughly 82% found once. The sequencing used CD4+ or CD8+ T cells sorted from blood, collected in a trial of the OX40 agonist ivuxolimab. The receptor was isolated from an adult with an advanced solid tumor such as melanoma, head and neck, liver or kidney cancer. The V and J genes are TRBV6-7 and TRBJ1-5, with D unresolved. TRBV6-7 is classed as an ORF, of uncertain function. CDR3 loop: CASSYPLEVSNQPQHF. The DNA for the CDR3 is TGTGCCAGCAGTTACCCCCTGGAGGTTAGCAATCAGCCCCAGCATTTT.